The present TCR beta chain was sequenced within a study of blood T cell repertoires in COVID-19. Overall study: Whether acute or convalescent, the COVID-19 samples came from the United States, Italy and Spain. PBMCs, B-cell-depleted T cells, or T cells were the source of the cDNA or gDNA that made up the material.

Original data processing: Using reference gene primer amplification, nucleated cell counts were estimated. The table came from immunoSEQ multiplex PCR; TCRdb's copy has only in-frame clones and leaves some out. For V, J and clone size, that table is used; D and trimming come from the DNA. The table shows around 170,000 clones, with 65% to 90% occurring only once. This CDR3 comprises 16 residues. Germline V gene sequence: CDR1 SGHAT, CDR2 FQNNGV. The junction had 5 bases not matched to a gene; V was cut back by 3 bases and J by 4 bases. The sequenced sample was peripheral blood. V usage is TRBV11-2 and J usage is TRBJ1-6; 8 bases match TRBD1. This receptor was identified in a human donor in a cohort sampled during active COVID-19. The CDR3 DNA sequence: TGTGCCAGCAGCTTTGGACAGGGCAATTATAATTCACCCCTCCACTTT. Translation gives CASSFGQGNYNSPLHF. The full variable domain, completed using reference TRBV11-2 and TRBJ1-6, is EAGVAQSPRYKIIEKRQSVAFWCNPISGHATLYWYQQILGQGPKLLIQFQNNGVVDDSQLPKDRFSAERLKGVDSTLKIQPAKLEDSAVYLCASSFGQGNYNSPLHFGNGTRLTVT.